The clone carrying this T cell receptor (beta chain) was counted many times. The antigen is unknown. The data stem from a study of T cells in Graves' hyperthyroidism and ophthalmopathy. Overall study results and limits: Ophthalmopathy was model-predicted a median about 6 months pre-onset.

CDR1 is DFQATT, CDR2 SNEGSKA, per germline (reference sequence). This CDR3 spans 15 amino acids. Trimming left V 1 base short and J 1 base short, with 11 bases between. Amplified TCR beta CDR3 regions came from RNA transcripts. HTBI primers were the set used in a first-round RT-PCR of the TCR CDR3. TCRdb independently ran MiXCR on the multiplex PCR reads; one entry per CDR3 protein. This sample has approximately 700,000 distinct CDR3 sequences, with about a sixth found just once. Cells are PBMCs isolated from over 7.5 ml of fresh blood. Sequenced sample: blood. This receptor was obtained from a man younger than 30 with Graves' hyperthyroidism. The J gene is TRBJ2-1, the V gene TRBV20-1; weak D call: TRBD2 (6 bases). CDR3 protein: CSARGPGESYNEQFF. For the CDR3, the DNA is TGCAGTGCTAGAGGCCCGGGAGAATCCTACAATGAGCAGTTCTTC.